This T cell receptor beta chain originates from a study of CD8 T cells in ankylosing spondylitis. This clonotype has a count of ten or more. The antigen remains undetermined. Study-wide results and caveats: There was a TCR beta motif, made of 7 or 8 highly homologous variants, that appeared characteristic of ankylosing spondylitis blood.

From germline, CDR1 is SGHRS and CDR2 YFSETQ. V dropped 1 base and J dropped 4 bases, with 8 bases sitting between them. The CDR3 totals 13 residues. One entry per CDR3 protein results from TCRdb running MiXCR on the 5' RACE reads. The sample contains fewer than 550,000 distinct CDR3 sequences, approximately 5.3% of which appear only once. The TCR was taken from a male donor with ankylosing spondylitis. This chain uses TRBV5-1 with TRBJ2-5, with no clear D. Sample: blood, either unsorted or a sorted T cell fraction (not recorded which). CDR3 DNA: TGCGCCAGCAGCTTGAAGGTGCGAGAGACCCAGTACTTC. Translation gives CASSLKVRETQYF.